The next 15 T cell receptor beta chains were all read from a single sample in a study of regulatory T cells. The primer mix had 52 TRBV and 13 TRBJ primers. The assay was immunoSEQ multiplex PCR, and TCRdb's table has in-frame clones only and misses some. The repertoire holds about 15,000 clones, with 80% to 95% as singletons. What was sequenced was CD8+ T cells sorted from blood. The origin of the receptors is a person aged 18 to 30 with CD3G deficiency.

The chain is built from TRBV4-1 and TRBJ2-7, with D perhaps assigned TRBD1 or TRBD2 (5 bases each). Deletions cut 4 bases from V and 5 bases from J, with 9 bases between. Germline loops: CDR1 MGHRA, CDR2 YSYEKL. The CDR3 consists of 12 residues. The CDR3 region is CASSLWGNEQYF. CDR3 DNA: TGCGCCAGCAGCCTATGGGGGAACGAGCAGTACTTC.

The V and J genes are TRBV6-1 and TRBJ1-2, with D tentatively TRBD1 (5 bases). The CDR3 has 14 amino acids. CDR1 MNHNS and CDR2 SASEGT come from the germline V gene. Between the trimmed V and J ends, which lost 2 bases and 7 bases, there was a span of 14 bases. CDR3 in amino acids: CASSEFGGGAGYTF. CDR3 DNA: TGTGCCAGCAGTGAATTCGGGGGAGGAGCTGGCTACACCTTC.

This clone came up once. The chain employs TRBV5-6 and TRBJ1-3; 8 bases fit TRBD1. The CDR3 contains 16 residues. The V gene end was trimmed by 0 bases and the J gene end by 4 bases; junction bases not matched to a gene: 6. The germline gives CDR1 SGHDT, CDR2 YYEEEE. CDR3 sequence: CASSLGQGALGNTIYF. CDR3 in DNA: TGTGCCAGCAGCTTGGGCCAGGGGGCGCTGGGAAACACCATATATTTT.

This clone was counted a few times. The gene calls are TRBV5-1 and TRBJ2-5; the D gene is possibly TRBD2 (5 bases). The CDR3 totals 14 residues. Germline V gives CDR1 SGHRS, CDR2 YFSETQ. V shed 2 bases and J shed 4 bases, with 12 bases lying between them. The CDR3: CASSLGFGIETQYF. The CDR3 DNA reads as TGCGCCAGCAGCTTAGGTTTCGGGATAGAGACCCAGTACTTC.

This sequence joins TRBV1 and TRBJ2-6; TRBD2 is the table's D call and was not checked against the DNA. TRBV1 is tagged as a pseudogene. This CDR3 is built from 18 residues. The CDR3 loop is CTSRFDCLCTKRANVLTF. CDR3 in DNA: TGCACCAGCAGGTTCGACTGTTTGTGCACAAAGCGAGCCAACGTCCTGACTTTC.

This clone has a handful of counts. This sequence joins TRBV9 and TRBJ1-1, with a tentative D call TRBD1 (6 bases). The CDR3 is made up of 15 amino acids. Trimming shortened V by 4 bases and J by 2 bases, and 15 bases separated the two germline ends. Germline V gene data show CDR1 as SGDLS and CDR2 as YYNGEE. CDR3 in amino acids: CASSLEGGLNTEAFF. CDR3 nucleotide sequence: TGTGCCAGCAGCCTCGAGGGGGGCCTAAACACTGAAGCTTTCTTT.

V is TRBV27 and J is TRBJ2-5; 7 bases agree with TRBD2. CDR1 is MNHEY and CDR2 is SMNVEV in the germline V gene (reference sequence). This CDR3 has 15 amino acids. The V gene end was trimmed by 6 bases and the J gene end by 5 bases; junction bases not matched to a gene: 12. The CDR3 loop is CASSPGGWWAETQYF. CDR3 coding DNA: TGTGCCAGCAGCCCCGGGGGGTGGTGGGCCGAGACCCAGTACTTC.

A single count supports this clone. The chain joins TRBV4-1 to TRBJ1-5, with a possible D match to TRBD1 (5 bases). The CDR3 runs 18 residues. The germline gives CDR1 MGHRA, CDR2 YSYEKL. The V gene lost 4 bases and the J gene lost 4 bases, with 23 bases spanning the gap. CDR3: CASSLWHADGASNQPQHF. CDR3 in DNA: TGCGCCAGCAGCCTCTGGCACGCGGACGGGGCGTCGAATCAGCCCCAGCATTTT.

The CDR3 reads CASSFGRGETQYF. CDR3 DNA: TGTGCCAGCAGTTTCGGCCGGGGGGAGACCCAGTACTTC. The genes are TRBV27 and TRBJ2-5; tentatively, D is TRBD2 (6 bases). CDR1 and CDR2 from the germline V gene are MNHEY and SMNVEV (reference sequence). Between the trimmed V and J ends, which lost 3 bases and 5 bases, there was a span of 10 bases. The CDR3 is made up of 13 amino acids.

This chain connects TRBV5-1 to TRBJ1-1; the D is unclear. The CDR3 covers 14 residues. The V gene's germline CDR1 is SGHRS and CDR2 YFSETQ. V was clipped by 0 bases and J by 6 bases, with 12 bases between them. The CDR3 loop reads CASSLVSDTPEAFF. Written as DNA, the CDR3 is TGCGCCAGCAGCTTGGTTTCTGACACCCCTGAAGCTTTCTTT.

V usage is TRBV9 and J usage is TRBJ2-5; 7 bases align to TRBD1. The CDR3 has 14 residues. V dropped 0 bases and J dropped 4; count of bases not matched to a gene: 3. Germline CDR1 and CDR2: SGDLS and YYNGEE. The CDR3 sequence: CASSVVGGLETQYF. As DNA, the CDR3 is TGTGCCAGCAGCGTAGTAGGGGGCCTAGAGACCCAGTACTTC.

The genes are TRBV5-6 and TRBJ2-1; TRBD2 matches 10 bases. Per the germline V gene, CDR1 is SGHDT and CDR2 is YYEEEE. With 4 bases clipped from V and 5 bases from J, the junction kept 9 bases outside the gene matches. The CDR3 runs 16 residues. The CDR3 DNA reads TGTGCCAGCAGCCCGGCTAGCGGGGGCTTCAACAATGAGCAGTTCTTC. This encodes CASSPASGGFNNEQFF.

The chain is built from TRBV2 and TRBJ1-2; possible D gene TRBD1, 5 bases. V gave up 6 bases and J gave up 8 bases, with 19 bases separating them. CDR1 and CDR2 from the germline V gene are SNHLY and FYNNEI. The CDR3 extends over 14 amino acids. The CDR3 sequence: CASRSGGDPAGYTF. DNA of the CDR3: TGTGCCAGCAGATCCGGGGGGGACCCTGCGGGCTACACCTTC.

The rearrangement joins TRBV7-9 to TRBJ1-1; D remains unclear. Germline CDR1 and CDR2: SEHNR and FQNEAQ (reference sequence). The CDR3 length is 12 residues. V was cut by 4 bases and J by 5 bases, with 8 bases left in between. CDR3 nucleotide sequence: TGTGCCAGCAGCTCCCAAGAAACTGAAGCTTTCTTT. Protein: CASSSQETEAFF.

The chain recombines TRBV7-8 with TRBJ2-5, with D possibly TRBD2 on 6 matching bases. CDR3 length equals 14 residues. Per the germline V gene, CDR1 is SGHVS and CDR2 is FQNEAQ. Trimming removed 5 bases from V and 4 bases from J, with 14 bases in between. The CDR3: CASSPEGGLETQYF. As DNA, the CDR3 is TGTGCCAGCAGCCCAGAGGGAGGTTTAGAGACCCAGTACTTC.